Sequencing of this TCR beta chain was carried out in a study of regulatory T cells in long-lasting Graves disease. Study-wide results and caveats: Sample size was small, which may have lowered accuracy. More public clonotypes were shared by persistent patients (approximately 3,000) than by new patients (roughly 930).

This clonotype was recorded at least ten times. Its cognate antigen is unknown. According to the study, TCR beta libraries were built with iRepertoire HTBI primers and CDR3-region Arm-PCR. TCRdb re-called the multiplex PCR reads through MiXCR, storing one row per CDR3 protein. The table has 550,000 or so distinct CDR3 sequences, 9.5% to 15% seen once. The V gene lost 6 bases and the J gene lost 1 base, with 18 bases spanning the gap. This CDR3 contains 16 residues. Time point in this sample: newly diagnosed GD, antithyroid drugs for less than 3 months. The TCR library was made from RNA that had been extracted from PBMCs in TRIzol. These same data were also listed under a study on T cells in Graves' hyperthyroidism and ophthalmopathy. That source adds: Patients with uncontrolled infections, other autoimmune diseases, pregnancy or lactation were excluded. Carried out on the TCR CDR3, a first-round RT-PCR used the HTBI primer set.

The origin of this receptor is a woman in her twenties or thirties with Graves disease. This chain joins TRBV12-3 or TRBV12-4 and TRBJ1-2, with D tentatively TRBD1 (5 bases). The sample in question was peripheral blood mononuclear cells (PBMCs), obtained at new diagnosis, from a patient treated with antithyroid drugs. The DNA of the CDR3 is TGTGCCAGCAGCTACGTCGCGCAGGGAGGTAACTATGGCTACACCTTC. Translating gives CASSYVAQGGNYGYTF.